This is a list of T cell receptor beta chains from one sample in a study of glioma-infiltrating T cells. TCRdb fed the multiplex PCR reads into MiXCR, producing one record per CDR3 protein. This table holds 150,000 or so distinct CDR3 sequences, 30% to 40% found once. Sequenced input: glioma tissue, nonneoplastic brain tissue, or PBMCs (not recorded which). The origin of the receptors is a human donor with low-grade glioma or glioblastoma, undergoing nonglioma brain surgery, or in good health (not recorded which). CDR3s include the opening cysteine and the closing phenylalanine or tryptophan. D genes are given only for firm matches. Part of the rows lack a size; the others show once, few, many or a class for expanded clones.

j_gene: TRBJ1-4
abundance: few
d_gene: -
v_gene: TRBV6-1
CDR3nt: TGTGCCAGCATGGATAGACCCGCCCGGGGGGAAAAACTGTTTTTT
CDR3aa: CASMDRPARGEKLFF

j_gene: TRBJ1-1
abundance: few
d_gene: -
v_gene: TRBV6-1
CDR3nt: TGTGCCAGCAGTTCAGACACGAGCCTGAATCACGCTTTCTTT
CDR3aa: CASSSDTSLNHAFF

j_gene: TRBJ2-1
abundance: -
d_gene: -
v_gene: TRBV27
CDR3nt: TGTGCCAGCAGTAGACCCGGGACTTTAGCCAATGAGCAGTTCTTC
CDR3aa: CASSRPGTLANEQFF

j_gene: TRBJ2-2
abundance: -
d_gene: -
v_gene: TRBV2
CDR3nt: TGTGCCAGCAGTGTTTACGGGACCAGCACCGGGGAGCTGTTTTTT
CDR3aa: CASSVYGTSTGELFF

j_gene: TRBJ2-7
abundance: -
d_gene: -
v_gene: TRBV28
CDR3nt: TGTGCCACCCAGTTGGGGGGCAGCTCCTACGAGCAGTACTTC
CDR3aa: CATQLGGSSYEQYF

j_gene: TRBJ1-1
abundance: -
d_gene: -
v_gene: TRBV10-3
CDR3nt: TGTGCCATCAGTGACTCATTGGAGAACACTGAAGCTTTCTTT
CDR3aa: CAISDSLENTEAFF

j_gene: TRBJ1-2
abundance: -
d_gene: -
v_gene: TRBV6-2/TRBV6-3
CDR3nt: TGTGCCGGCAGTTATCAACAGGCTGCGAACTATGGCTACACCTTC
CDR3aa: CAGSYQQAANYGYTF

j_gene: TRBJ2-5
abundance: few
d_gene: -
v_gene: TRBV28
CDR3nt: TGTGCCAGCTTTAGGTACCAAGAGAGCCAGTACTTC
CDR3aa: CASFRYQESQYF

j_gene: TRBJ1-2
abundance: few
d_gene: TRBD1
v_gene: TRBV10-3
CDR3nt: TGTGCCATCAGGCGGGGGACAGGTCTCTCCACCTTC
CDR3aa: CAIRRGTGLSTF

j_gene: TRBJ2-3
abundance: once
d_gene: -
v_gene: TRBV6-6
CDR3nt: TGTGCCAGCAGGGGCAGTATTGATGTAGATACGCAGTATTTT
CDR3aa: CASRGSIDVDTQYF

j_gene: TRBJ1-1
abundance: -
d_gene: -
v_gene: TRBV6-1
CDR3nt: TGTGCCAGCAGTGTCACATGGGGCACTGAAGCTTTCTTT
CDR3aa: CASSVTWGTEAFF

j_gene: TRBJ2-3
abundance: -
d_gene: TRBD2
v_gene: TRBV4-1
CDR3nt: TGCGCCAGCAGCCAATCAAGCGGGAGTCTAGATACGCAGTATTTT
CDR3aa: CASSQSSGSLDTQYF

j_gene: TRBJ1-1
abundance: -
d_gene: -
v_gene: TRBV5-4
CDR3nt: TGTGCCAGCAGCTTGGATGGAGGGCCGAACACTGAAGCTTTCTTT
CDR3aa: CASSLDGGPNTEAFF

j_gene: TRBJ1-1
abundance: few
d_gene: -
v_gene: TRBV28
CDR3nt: TGTGCCAGCACTTTCCTCGGCGGACAGCCGAACACTGAAGCTTTCTTT
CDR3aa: CASTFLGGQPNTEAFF

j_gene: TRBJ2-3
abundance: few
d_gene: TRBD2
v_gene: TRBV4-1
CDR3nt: TGCGCCAGCAGCCAAGGTCTAGCGGGGGCCCTCTTCACAGATACGCAGTATTTT
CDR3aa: CASSQGLAGALFTDTQYF

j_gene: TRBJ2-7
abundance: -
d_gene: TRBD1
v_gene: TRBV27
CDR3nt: TGTGCCAGCAGAGCCGGGACAGGGGCATTTATCCACGAGCAGTACTTC
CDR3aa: CASRAGTGAFIHEQYF

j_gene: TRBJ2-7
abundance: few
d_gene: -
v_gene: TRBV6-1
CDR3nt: TGTGCCAGCAGTGAAATAAACAGGGTGAACGAGCAGTACTTC
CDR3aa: CASSEINRVNEQYF

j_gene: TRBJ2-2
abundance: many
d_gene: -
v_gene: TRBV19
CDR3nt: TGTGCCAGTACCCCAGGGGGGGCCGGGGAGCTGTTTTTT
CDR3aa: CASTPGGAGELFF

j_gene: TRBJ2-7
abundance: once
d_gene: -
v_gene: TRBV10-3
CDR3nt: TGTGCCATCAGTAAGACAGATACCTACGAGCAGTACTTC
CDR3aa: CAISKTDTYEQYF

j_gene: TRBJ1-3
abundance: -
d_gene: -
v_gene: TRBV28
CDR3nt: TGCGCCAGCAGCGGGGGGGGAAACACCATATATTTT
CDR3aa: CASSGGGNTIYF

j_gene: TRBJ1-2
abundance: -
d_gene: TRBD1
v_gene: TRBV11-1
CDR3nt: TGTGCCAGCAGCTCAGAACAGGGGGACTACACCTTC
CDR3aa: CASSSEQGDYTF

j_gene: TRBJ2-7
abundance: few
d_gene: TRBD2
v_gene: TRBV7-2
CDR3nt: TGTGCCAGCAGCTTAATGGTAGCGGGAGCCTACGAGCAGTACTTC
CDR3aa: CASSLMVAGAYEQYF

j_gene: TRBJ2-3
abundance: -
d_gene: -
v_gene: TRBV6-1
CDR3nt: TGTGCCAGCAGCCAATCTTCAGATACGCAGTATTTT
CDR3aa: CASSQSSDTQYF

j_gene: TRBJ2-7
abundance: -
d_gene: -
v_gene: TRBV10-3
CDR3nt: TGTGCCATCAGGGACAACTACGAGCAGTACTTC
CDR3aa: CAIRDNYEQYF

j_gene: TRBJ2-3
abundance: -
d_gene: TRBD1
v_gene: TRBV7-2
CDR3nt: TGTGCCAGCAGAGGGACAGGGGACCTTCATACGCAGTATTTT
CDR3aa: CASRGTGDLHTQYF

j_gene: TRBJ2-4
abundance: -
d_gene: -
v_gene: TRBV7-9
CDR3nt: TGTGCCAGCAGACAGGAGGGCCCAAACATTCAGTACTTC
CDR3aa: CASRQEGPNIQYF

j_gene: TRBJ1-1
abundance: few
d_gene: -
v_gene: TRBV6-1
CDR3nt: TGTGCCAGCAGCCCGGGGCAGGGAATGTACACTGAAGCTTTCTTT
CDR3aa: CASSPGQGMYTEAFF

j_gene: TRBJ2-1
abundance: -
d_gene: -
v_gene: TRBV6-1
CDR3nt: TGTGCCAGCAGTGAAGCGCTAGGGCGGGGAGCCCGCAATGAGCAGTTCTTC
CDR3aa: CASSEALGRGARNEQFF